Shown below are 30 T cell receptor beta chains from a single sample sequenced in a study of memory CD4+ T cells and cytomegalovirus serostatus. Single viable CD3+CD4+CD8-CD45RO+ cells were sorted as the memory CD4+ T cells. Assay: immunoSEQ multiplex PCR; the TCRdb copy retains only in-frame clones and omits some. The sample lists 45,000 to 65,000 clones, 70% to 85% occurring once. Sequencing input: memory CD4+ T cells from blood. The receptor source for this set is an adult in good health and CMV-seronegative.

J is TRBJ2-5 and V is TRBV5-6; tentative D call: TRBD2 (5 bases). This CDR3 is built from 15 residues. Germline values: CDR1 SGHDT, CDR2 YYEEEE. Trimming cost V 2 bases and J 5 bases, with 16 bases left between them. Here the CDR3 DNA reads TGTGCCAGCAGCTTTCGGATTGAGGGTTTGGAGACCCAGTACTTC. It translates to CASSFRIEGLETQYF.

This chain uses TRBV18 with TRBJ2-7, with a possible D match to TRBD2 (6 bases). The CDR3 has 14 residues. Deletions cut 5 bases from V and 0 bases from J, with 11 bases between. CDR1 and CDR2 (germline): KGHSH, LQKENI. The CDR3 DNA reads TGTGCCAGCTCATTCGCGGGACGCTCCTACGAGCAGTACTTC. Translated, it gives CASSFAGRSYEQYF.

The CDR3 reads CASSLGQGYNEKLFF. The DNA for the CDR3 is TGTGCCAGCAGCTTAGGACAGGGGTACAATGAAAAACTGTTTTTT. The chain couples TRBV7-9 to TRBJ1-4, with 8 bases matching TRBD1. Germline V gene data show CDR1 as SEHNR and CDR2 as FQNEAQ (reference sequence). The CDR3 contains 15 residues. V lost 1 base, J lost 5 bases, and 3 bases stayed unmatched.

The chain recombines TRBV19 with TRBJ2-3, with 7 bases aligning to TRBD1. There are 14 residues in the CDR3. CDR1 and CDR2 (germline): LNHDA, SQIVND (reference sequence). The J segment lost 2 bases and the V segment lost 5 bases, leaving 4 bases of the junction unmatched. This CDR3 is CASSVQGTTDTQYF. The DNA for the CDR3 is TGTGCCAGTAGTGTACAGGGGACCACAGATACGCAGTATTTT.

In this sample, this clone turned up a few times. V usage is TRBV5-1 and J usage is TRBJ2-2, with 7 bases lining up with TRBD1. Germline V gene sequence: CDR1 SGHRS, CDR2 YFSETQ. This CDR3 spans 16 amino acids. V lost 1 base, J lost 1 base, and 4 bases stayed unmatched. CDR3 in amino acids: CASSLIQGLNTGELFF. CDR3 nucleotide sequence: TGCGCCAGCAGCTTGATACAGGGGTTGAACACCGGGGAGCTGTTTTTT. Complete variable domain (other parts from reference TRBV5-1 and TRBJ2-2): KAGVTQTPRYLIKTRGQQVTLSCSPISGHRSVSWYQQTPGQGLQFLFEYFSETQRNKGNFPGRFSGRQFSNSRSEMNVSTLELGDSALYLCASSLIQGLNTGELFFGEGSRLTVL.

The chain has TRBV18 and TRBJ1-3, with a possible D match to TRBD1 (5 bases). V lost 0 bases and J 0 bases, leaving 24 bases between the germline ends. Germline CDR1 KGHSH, CDR2 LQKENI. CDR3 length: 21 residues. The CDR3 region is CASSPPSYSLAGSHSGNTIYF. The CDR3, as DNA: TGTGCCAGCTCACCACCGAGTTACAGCCTGGCAGGGTCCCACTCTGGAAACACCATATATTTT. The full variable domain, its missing parts supplied by reference TRBV18 and TRBJ1-3, is NAGVMQNPRHLVRRRGQEARLRCSPMKGHSHVYWYRQLPEEGLKFMVYLQKENIIDESGMPKERFSAEFPKEGPSILRIQQVVRGDSAAYFCASSPPSYSLAGSHSGNTIYFGEGSWLTVV.

The chain combines TRBV5-4 with TRBJ2-2; 11 bases match TRBD2. V dropped 3 bases and J dropped 1; count of bases not matched to a gene: 2. Germline V gene data show CDR1 as SGHNT and CDR2 as YYREEE (reference sequence). CDR3 length equals 16 residues. This chain's CDR3 is CASSSLAGENTGELFF. In nucleotides, the CDR3 is TGTGCCAGCAGCTCACTAGCGGGGGAGAACACCGGGGAGCTGTTTTTT. The full variable domain, rest sourced from reference TRBV5-4 and TRBJ2-2, is ETGVTQSPTHLIKTRGQQVTLRCSSQSGHNTVSWYQQALGQGPQFIFQYYREEENGRGNFPPRFSGLQFPNYSSELNVNALELDDSALYLCASSSLAGENTGELFFGEGSRLTVL.

The chain links TRBV7-2 to TRBJ2-1; D is possibly TRBD2 (6 bases). Germline assignment: CDR1 SGHTA and CDR2 FQGNSA. Trimming shortened V by 5 bases and J by 4 bases, and 12 bases separated the two germline ends. The CDR3 extends over 14 amino acids. CDR3 sequence reads: CASSRAGAYNEQFF. The CDR3 DNA sequence: TGTGCCAGCAGCCGAGCGGGCGCTTACAATGAGCAGTTCTTC.

The chain couples TRBV5-1 to TRBJ2-1; TRBD2 aligns across 13 bases. This CDR3 is built from 15 residues. The germline CDR1 and CDR2 sequences are SGHRS and YFSETQ. The V gene end was trimmed by 3 bases and the J gene end by 9 bases; junction bases not matched to a gene: 6. The CDR3 loop reads CASSSRTSGGSEQFF. CDR3 DNA: TGCGCCAGCAGCTCACGGACTAGCGGGGGTTCTGAGCAGTTCTTC.

V is TRBV29-1 and J is TRBJ2-5; 7 bases are a match to TRBD2. The CDR3 is made up of 13 amino acids. The germline gives CDR1 SQVTM, CDR2 ANQGSEA. V lost 4 bases, J lost 5 bases, and 7 bases stayed unmatched. The CDR3 protein is CSVGGGGLETQYF. The CDR3 DNA sequence: TGCAGCGTTGGGGGCGGGGGATTGGAGACCCAGTACTTC.

The chain carries TRBV21-1 and TRBJ1-5. TRBV21-1 is a pseudogene locus. This CDR3 spans 18 amino acids. The CDR3 region is CASSKIGTPHGNNQPQHF. CDR3 in DNA: TGTGCCAGCAGCAAAATTGGTACACCCCACGGGAATAATCAGCCCCAGCATTTT.

This chain joins TRBV19 and TRBJ1-2; D not certain. Germline CDR1 and CDR2: LNHDA and SQIVND (reference sequence). CDR3 length: 14 amino acids. Between the trimmed V and J ends, which lost 5 bases and 6 bases, there was a span of 16 bases. The chain's CDR3 is CASSPSGRPHGYTF. DNA of the CDR3: TGTGCCAGTAGTCCATCCGGGAGGCCCCATGGCTACACCTTC.

The chain has TRBV7-2 and TRBJ2-7; 11 nucleotides agree with TRBD1. Germline V lookup: CDR1 SGHTA, CDR2 FQGNSA. The CDR3 totals 14 residues. With V trimmed by 5 bases and J by 6 bases, 6 bases remained unmatched. CDR3 nucleotide sequence: TGTGCCAGCAGCACTACCGGGACAGGGGGCGAGCAGTACTTC. Its protein product is CASSTTGTGGEQYF.

The chain recombines TRBV11-1 with TRBJ2-1, with D perhaps TRBD1 or TRBD2 (6 bases each). CDR3 size: 16 residues. Germline CDR1 reads SGHAT; CDR2 reads FQDESV (reference sequence). The V and J ends lost 1 base and 7 bases respectively, with 17 bases between them. CDR3 in DNA: TGTGCCAGCAGCTTAGAGAGGGGGGTGAGTCCTAATGAGCAGTTCTTC. Encoded protein: CASSLERGVSPNEQFF.

The chain combines TRBV6-5 with TRBJ2-4; tentative D call: TRBD1 (5 bases). V lost 6 bases to trimming and J lost 2 bases, with 11 bases between them. The CDR3 covers 14 residues. From germline, CDR1 is MNHEY and CDR2 SVGAGI. The CDR3 coding sequence is TGTGCCAGCAGCAAGGGGTCTCCCAAAAACATTCAGTACTTC. Translated: CASSKGSPKNIQYF.

The chain combines TRBV27 with TRBJ1-6; D is possibly TRBD1 (6 bases). In germline, CDR1 is MNHEY, CDR2 SMNVEV (reference sequence). This CDR3 is built from 17 residues. V was trimmed by 4 bases and J by 10 bases, leaving 23 bases between them. CDR3 residues: CASSSPLGGTLISPLHF. In nucleotides, the CDR3 is TGTGCCAGCAGTTCCCCGCTTGGGGGCACATTGATATCACCCCTCCACTTT.

The chain uses TRBV19 and TRBJ1-1, with D possibly matching TRBD1 (5 bases). CDR3 size: 13 residues. With 5 bases removed from V and 3 bases from J, the gap between germline ends came to 10 bases. CDR1 is LNHDA and CDR2 is SQIVND in the germline V gene (reference sequence). CDR3 loop: CASSGQGYTEAFF. As DNA, the CDR3 is TGTGCCAGTAGTGGGCAGGGCTACACTGAAGCTTTCTTT.

This rearrangement joins TRBV6-5 to TRBJ2-7; D not certain. This CDR3 is built from 14 residues. Germline CDR1 reads MNHEY; CDR2 reads SVGAGI. V was trimmed by 4 bases and J by 3 bases, leaving 13 bases between them. CDR3 sequence reads: CASSSLPVGYEQYF. CDR3 sequence (DNA): TGTGCCAGCAGTTCCCTCCCCGTAGGCTACGAGCAGTACTTC.

The rearrangement links TRBV19 to TRBJ2-7; 12 positions match TRBD2. V shed 5 bases and J 3 bases; nucleotides not matched to a gene: 2. CDR3 length: 14 residues. In germline, CDR1 is LNHDA, CDR2 SQIVND (reference sequence). The CDR3 sequence is CASSSTSGGYEQYF. CDR3 bases: TGTGCCAGTAGTTCGACTAGCGGGGGCTACGAGCAGTACTTC.

The CDR3 DNA follows: TGTGCCACCAGCAGAAATAGCGGGGGGAACACCGGGGAGCTGTTTTTT. This gives the protein CATSRNSGGNTGELFF. V and J are TRBV15 and TRBJ2-2; 9 bases fit TRBD2. The CDR3 is 16 amino acids. CDR1 LNHNV and CDR2 YYDKDF come from the germline V gene (reference sequence). After removal of 2 bases from V and 1 base from J, the junction contained 2 bases not matched to a gene.

V and J are TRBV6-5 and TRBJ1-6, with D perhaps matching TRBD1 (5 bases). This CDR3 is built from 14 residues. V shed 6 bases and J shed 14 bases, with 20 bases lying between them. CDR1 and CDR2 from the germline V gene are MNHEY and SVGAGI. In DNA, the CDR3 is TGTGCCAGCAGGACACAGGAGGCGGGTGGGTCCCTCCACTTT. As protein: CASRTQEAGGSLHF.

The chain carries TRBV27 and TRBJ1-2, with 9 positions matching TRBD1. Germline V lookup: CDR1 MNHEY, CDR2 SMNVEV (reference sequence). CDR3 size: 14 residues. The junction had 12 bases not matched to a gene; V was cut back by 6 bases and J by 10 bases. The CDR3 region has the DNA TGTGCCAGCAGCCCCGCCGGGACAGGGAGTTTCTACACCTTC. It codes for CASSPAGTGSFYTF.

The chain uses TRBV20-1 and TRBJ2-1; no clear D. Trimming took off 3 bases at V and 3 bases at J, with 0 bases between the two ends. Looked up from germline, CDR1 is DFQATT and CDR2 is SNEGSKA (reference sequence). The length of the CDR3 is 10 residues. The CDR3 DNA sequence: TGCAGTGCTAGCTACAATGAGCAGTTCTTC. Translated, it gives CSASYNEQFF.

The gene calls are TRBV13 and TRBJ2-7, with 8 bases fitting TRBD1. CDR3 size: 17 residues. Germline assignment: CDR1 PRHDT and CDR2 FYEKMQ (reference sequence). The J segment lost 0 bases and the V segment lost 5 bases, leaving 12 bases of the junction unmatched. The CDR3 loop reads CASSPRTGPLSSYEQYF. The CDR3 DNA follows: TGTGCCAGCAGCCCTCGGACAGGGCCCCTCAGCTCCTACGAGCAGTACTTC. Variable domain in full (rest from reference TRBV13 and TRBJ2-7): AAGVIQSPRHLIKEKRETATLKCYPIPRHDTVYWYQQGPGQDPQFLISFYEKMQSDKGSIPDRFSAQQFSDYHSELNMSSLELGDSALYFCASSPRTGPLSSYEQYFGPGTRLTVT.

The count of this clone is one. The chain joins TRBV6-6 to TRBJ1-5; D gene unclear. CDR1 is MNHNY and CDR2 is SVGAGI in the germline V gene (reference sequence). CDR3 length equals 16 residues. Trimming removed 0 bases from V and 5 bases from J, with 14 bases in between. Here the CDR3 reads CASSYSRPPEYQPQHF. The CDR3 nucleotides read TGTGCCAGCAGTTACTCGCGGCCCCCGGAGTATCAGCCCCAGCATTTT.

The genes are TRBV7-3 and TRBJ1-2; D gene unclear. CDR1 and CDR2 from the germline V gene are SGHTA and FQGTGA. The ends were cut back, 5 bases at V and 8 bases at J, with 15 bases in the middle. CDR3 length: 13 residues. Here the CDR3 reads CASSPRRVSGYTF. In nucleotides, the CDR3 is TGTGCCAGCAGCCCCCGACGGGTTAGCGGCTACACCTTC.

The gene calls are TRBV11-2 and TRBJ2-2, with D maybe TRBD1 (5 bases). CDR1 and CDR2 (germline): SGHAT, FQNNGV. The CDR3 is 16 residues long. V lost 6 bases to trimming and J lost 0 bases, with 14 bases between them. The CDR3 loop reads CASRLLPGSNTGELFF. Here the CDR3 DNA reads TGTGCCAGCAGGCTCCTCCCAGGGTCGAACACCGGGGAGCTGTTTTTT.

This rearrangement joins TRBV5-4 to TRBJ1-6; 10 bases match TRBD1. The germline gives CDR1 SGHNT, CDR2 YYREEE (reference sequence). CDR3 length equals 16 residues. The trim removed 3 bases at V and 8 bases at J, leaving 8 bases unmatched. The CDR3 region is CASSWERGQGDSPLHF. In nucleotides, the CDR3 is TGTGCCAGCAGCTGGGAGCGAGGACAGGGGGATTCACCCCTCCACTTT. Supplemented by reference TRBV5-4 and TRBJ1-6, the full variable domain reads ETGVTQSPTHLIKTRGQQVTLRCSSQSGHNTVSWYQQALGQGPQFIFQYYREEENGRGNFPPRFSGLQFPNYSSELNVNALELDDSALYLCASSWERGQGDSPLHFGNGTRLTVT.

The genes are TRBV2 and TRBJ2-2, with D perhaps being TRBD1 or TRBD2 (6 bases each). CDR1 SNHLY and CDR2 FYNNEI come from the germline V gene. Trimming took 4 bases from V and 7 from J, leaving 16 bases between them. This CDR3 has 15 amino acids. CDR3 sequence reads: CASSGRGESGGELFF. Written as DNA, the CDR3 is TGTGCCAGCAGTGGAAGGGGGGAAAGCGGCGGGGAGCTGTTTTTT.

The rearrangement joins TRBV5-1 to TRBJ2-5; TRBD1 might be the D (6 bases). Germline CDR1 and CDR2: SGHRS and YFSETQ. Trimming took off 2 bases at V and 3 bases at J, with 14 bases between the two ends. CDR3 length equals 15 residues. The CDR3 is CASSFTTGMEETQYF. DNA of the CDR3: TGCGCCAGCAGCTTTACCACAGGGATGGAAGAGACCCAGTACTTC.